This T cell receptor beta chain was sequenced for a study of T cell responses to AZD1222 COVID-19 vaccine. Some clones are missing from TCRdb's copy, which holds only in-frame ones; the method was immunoSEQ multiplex PCR. There are roughly 110,000 clones in the sample; 90% occur only once, and roughly 8% lies in the top ten. Samples with a second dose at about 4 or about 12 weeks were pooled together. V lost 7 bases to trimming and J lost 0 bases, with 11 bases between them. The CDR3 is made up of 14 amino acids. Germline CDR1 MNHEY, CDR2 SMNVEV (reference sequence). The material sequenced was peripheral blood, taken 28 days after the second AZD1222 dose. The receptor's source is an adult who received the AZD1222 COVID-19 vaccine. This chain uses TRBV27 with TRBJ2-3; the D gene is possibly TRBD2 (5 bases). The CDR3 region is CASMGSPSTDTQYF. CDR3 DNA: TGTGCCAGCATGGGGAGTCCTAGCACAGATACGCAGTATTTT.